This T cell receptor (beta chain) was captured by sequencing in a study of T cells in women clearing cervical HPV infection. Background on the study: Only a few women had HLA typing results available.

Produced via immunoSEQ multiplex PCR; TCRdb's table is partial and in-frame only. The sample features some 46,000 clones, with 35% in its top ten. Trimming pared 5 bases from V and 1 base from J, leaving 14 bases between. CDR1 is SGHTA, CDR2 FQGNSA, per germline. The CDR3 covers 15 residues. Notes on this clone: Read coverage stops 3 residues before the CDR3 terminus; the germline J gene supplies the remainder.

Sequenced material: blood buffy coat. This sequence was found in a woman between 18 and 70 years old with a cervical HPV16 infection that either progressed to CIN3+ or cleared (not recorded which). This chain connects TRBV7-2 to TRBJ2-5; D not certain. The CDR3 spells CASSPPPWLQETQYF. The covered CDR3 bases are TGTGCCAGCAGCCCCCCACCGTGGCTCCAAGAGACC.